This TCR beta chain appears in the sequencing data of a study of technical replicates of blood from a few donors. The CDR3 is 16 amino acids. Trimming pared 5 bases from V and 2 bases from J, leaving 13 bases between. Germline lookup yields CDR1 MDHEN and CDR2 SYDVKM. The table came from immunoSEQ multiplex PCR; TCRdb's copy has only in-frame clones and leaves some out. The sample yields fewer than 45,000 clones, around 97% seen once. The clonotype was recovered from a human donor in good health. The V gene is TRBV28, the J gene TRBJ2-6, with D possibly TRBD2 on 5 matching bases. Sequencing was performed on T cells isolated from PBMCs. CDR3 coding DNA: TGTGCCAGCAGTCCGCCCGAGGGAACTGGGGCCAACGTCCTGACTTTC. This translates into CASSPPEGTGANVLTF.